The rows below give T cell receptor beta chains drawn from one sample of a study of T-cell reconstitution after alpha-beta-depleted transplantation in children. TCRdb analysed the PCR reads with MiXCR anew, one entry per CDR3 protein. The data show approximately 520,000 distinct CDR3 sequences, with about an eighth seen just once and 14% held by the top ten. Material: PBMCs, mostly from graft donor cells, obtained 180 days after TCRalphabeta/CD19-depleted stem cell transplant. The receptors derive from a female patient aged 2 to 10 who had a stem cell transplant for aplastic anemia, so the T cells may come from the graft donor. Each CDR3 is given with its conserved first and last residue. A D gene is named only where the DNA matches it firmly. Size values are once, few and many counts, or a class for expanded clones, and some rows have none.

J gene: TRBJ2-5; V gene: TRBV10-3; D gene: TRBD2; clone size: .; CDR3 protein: CAISGGGSNQETQYF; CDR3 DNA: TGTGCCATCAGTGGAGGCGGGAGCAACCAAGAGACCCAGTACTTC
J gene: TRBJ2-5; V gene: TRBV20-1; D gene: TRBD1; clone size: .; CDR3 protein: CSARDMDRGRETQYF; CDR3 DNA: TGCAGTGCTAGAGATATGGACAGGGGGAGAGAGACCCAGTACTTC
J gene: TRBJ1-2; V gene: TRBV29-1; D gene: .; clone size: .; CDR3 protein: CSVEGWTPLYGYTF; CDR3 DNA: TGCAGCGTTGAGGGATGGACGCCGCTCTATGGCTACACCTTC
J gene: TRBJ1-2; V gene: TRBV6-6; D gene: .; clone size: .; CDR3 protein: CASSYEVFSGYTF; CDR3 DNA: TGTGCCAGCAGTTACGAGGTCTTTAGTGGCTACACCTTC
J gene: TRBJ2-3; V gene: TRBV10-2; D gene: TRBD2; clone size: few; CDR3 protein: CASSELAGVIDTQYF; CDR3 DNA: TGCGCCAGCAGTGAATTAGCGGGAGTTATAGATACGCAGTATTTT
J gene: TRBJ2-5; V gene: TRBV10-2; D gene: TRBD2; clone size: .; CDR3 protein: CASRASGARETQYF; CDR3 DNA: TGCGCCAGCAGGGCTAGCGGAGCTCGGGAGACCCAGTACTTC
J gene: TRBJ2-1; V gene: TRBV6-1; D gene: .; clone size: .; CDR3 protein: CASSELRVYNEQFF; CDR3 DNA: TGTGCCAGCAGTGAATTGAGGGTCTACAATGAGCAGTTCTTC
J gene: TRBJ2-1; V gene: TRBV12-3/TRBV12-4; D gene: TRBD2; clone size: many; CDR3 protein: CATGLAGVNEQFF; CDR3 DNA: TGTGCCACCGGACTAGCGGGGGTCAATGAGCAGTTCTTC
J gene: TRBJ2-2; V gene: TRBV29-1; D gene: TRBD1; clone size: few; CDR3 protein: CSVLFVTGGITGELFF; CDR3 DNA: TGCAGCGTTCTTTTTGTGACAGGGGGCATTACCGGGGAGCTGTTTTTT
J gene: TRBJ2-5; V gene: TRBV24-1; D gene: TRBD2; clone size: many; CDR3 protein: CATSERTSVQETQYF; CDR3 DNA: TGTGCCACCAGTGAGCGGACTAGCGTACAAGAGACCCAGTACTTC
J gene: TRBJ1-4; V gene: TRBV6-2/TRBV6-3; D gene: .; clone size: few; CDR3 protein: CASSYTGSTNEKLFF; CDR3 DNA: TGTGCCAGCAGTTACACAGGTAGCACTAATGAAAAACTGTTTTTT
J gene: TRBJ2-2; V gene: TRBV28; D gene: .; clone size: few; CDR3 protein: CASSSSLGMGGELFF; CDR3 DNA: TGTGCCAGCAGTTCCTCCCTGGGCATGGGCGGGGAGCTGTTTTTT
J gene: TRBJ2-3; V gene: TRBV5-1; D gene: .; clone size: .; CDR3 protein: CASSWGGRTDTQYF; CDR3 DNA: TGCGCCAGCAGCTGGGGGGGGCGGACAGATACGCAGTATTTT
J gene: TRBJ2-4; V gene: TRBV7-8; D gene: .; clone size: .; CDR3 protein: CASSLVGGTFAKNIQYF; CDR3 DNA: TGTGCCAGCAGCTTAGTTGGCGGGACGTTTGCCAAAAACATTCAGTACTTC
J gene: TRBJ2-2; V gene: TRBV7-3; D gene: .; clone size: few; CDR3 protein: CASSLTATGSTGELFF; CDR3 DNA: TGTGCCAGCAGCTTAACAGCGACCGGATCCACCGGGGAGCTGTTTTTT
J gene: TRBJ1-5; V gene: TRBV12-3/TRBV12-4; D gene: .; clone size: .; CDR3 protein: CASSLGRANQPQHF; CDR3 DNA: TGTGCCAGCAGTTTAGGCAGGGCTAATCAGCCCCAGCATTTT